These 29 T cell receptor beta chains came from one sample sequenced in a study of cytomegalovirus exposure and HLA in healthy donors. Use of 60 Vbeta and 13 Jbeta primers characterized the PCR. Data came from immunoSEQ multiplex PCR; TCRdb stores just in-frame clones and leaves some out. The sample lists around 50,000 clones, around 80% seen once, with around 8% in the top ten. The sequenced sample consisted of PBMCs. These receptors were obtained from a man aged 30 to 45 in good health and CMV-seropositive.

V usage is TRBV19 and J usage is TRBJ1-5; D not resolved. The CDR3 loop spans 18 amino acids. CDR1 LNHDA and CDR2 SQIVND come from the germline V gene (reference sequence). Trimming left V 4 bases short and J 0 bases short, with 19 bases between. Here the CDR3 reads CASSTIDRGIDSNQPQHF. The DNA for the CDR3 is TGTGCCAGTAGTACGATCGACCGGGGAATCGATAGCAATCAGCCCCAGCATTTT.

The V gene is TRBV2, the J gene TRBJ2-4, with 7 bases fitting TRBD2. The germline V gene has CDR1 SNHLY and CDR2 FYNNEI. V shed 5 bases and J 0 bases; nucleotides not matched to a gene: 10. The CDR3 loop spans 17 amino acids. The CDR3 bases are TGTGCCAGCAGTCCCCGACTGAGCGGGGAAGCCAAAAACATTCAGTACTTC. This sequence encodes CASSPRLSGEAKNIQYF. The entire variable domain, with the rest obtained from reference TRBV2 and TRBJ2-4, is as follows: EPEVTQTPSHQVTQMGQEVILRCVPISNHLYFYWYRQILGQKVEFLVSFYNNEISEKSEIFDDQFSVERPDGSNFTLKIRSTKLEDSAMYFCASSPRLSGEAKNIQYFGAGTRLSVL.

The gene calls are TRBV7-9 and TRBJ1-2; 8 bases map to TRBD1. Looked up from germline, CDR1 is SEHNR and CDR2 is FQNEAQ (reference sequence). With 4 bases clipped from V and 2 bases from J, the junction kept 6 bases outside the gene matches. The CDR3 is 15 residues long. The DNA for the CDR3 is TGTGCCAGCAGCTCCGATCGGACAGGGAACTATGGCTACACCTTC. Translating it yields CASSSDRTGNYGYTF.

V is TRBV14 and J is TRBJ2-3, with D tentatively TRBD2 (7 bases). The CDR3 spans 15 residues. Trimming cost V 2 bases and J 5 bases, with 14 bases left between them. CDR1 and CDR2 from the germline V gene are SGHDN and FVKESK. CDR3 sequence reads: CASSQPFGGRDTQYF. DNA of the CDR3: TGTGCCAGCAGCCAACCGTTCGGGGGGCGAGATACGCAGTATTTT.

The CDR3 DNA sequence: TGTGCCAGCAGTGCCCTGGGAGGCAGGGCCATGTCGGAGGGCGAGCAGTACTTC. Translated: CASSALGGRAMSEGEQYF. The J gene is TRBJ2-7, the V gene TRBV6-1, with D possibly matching TRBD2 (6 bases). Trimming shortened V by 4 bases and J by 6 bases, and 28 bases separated the two germline ends. The CDR3 length is 18 residues. Germline CDR1 is MNHNS and CDR2 is SASEGT.

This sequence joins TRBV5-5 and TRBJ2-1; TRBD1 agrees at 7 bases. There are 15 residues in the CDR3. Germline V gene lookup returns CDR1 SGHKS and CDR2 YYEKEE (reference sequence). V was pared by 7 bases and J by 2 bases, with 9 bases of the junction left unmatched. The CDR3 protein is CASSSRGGTYNEQFF. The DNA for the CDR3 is TGTGCCAGCTCCTCCCGAGGGGGCACCTACAATGAGCAGTTCTTC.

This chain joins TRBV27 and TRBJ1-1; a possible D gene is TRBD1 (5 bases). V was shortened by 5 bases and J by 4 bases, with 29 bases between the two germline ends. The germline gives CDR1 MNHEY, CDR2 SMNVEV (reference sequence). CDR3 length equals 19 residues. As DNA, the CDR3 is TGTGCCAGCAGTCCATCCCCCTCTAGGGGCCAGCGTAGGATCACTGAAGCTTTCTTT. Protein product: CASSPSPSRGQRRITEAFF.

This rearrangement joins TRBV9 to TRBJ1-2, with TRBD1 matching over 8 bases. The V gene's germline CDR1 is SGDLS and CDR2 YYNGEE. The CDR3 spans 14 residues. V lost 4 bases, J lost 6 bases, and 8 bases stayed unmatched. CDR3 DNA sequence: TGTGCCAGCAGCCCCCAGGGCAGGGGGCATGGCTACACCTTC. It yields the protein CASSPQGRGHGYTF.

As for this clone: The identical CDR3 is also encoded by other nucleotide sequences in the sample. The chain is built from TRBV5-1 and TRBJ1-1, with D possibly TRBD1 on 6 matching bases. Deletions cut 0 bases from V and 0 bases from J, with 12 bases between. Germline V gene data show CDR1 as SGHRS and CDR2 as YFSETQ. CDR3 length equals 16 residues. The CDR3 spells CASSLAQGSMNTEAFF. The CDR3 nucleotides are TGCGCCAGCAGCTTGGCACAGGGCTCTATGAACACTGAAGCTTTCTTT. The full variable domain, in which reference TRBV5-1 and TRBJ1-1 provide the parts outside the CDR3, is KAGVTQTPRYLIKTRGQQVTLSCSPISGHRSVSWYQQTPGQGLQFLFEYFSETQRNKGNFPGRFSGRQFSNSRSEMNVSTLELGDSALYLCASSLAQGSMNTEAFFGQGTRLTVV.

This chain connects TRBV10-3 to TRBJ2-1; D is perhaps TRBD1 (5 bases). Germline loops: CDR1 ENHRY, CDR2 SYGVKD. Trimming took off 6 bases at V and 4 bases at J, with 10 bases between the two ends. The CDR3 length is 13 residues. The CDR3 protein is CAIRETEYNEQFF. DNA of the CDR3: TGTGCCATCAGAGAGACAGAATACAATGAGCAGTTCTTC.

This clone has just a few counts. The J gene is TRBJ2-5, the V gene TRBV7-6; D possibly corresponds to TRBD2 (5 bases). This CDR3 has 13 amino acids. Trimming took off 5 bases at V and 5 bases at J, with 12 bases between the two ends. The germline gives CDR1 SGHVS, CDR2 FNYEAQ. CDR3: CASSLHTRETQYF. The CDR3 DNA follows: TGTGCCAGCAGCCTACATACTAGGGAGACCCAGTACTTC. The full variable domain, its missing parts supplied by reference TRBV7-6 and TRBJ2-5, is GAGVSQSPRYKVTKRGQDVALRCDPISGHVSLYWYRQALGQGPEFLTYFNYEAQQDKSGLPNDRFSAERPEGSISTLTIQRTEQRDSAMYRCASSLHTRETQYFGPGTRLLVL.

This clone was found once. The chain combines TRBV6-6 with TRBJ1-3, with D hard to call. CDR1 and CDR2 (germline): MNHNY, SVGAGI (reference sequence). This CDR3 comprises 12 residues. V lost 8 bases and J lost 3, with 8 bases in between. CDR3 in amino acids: CASRAVGNTIYF. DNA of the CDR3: TGTGCCAGCCGCGCGGTTGGAAACACCATATATTTT.

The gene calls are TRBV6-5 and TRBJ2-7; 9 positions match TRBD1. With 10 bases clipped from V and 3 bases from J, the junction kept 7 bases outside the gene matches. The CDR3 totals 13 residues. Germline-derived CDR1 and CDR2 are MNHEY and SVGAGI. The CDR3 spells CATSGTGHYEQYF. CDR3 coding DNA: TGTGCCACCTCCGGGACAGGGCACTACGAGCAGTACTTC.

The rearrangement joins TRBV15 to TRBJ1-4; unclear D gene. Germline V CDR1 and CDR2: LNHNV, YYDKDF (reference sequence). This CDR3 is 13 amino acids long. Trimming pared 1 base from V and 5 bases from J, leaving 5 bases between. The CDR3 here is CATSRGPNEKLFF. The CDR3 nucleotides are TGTGCCACCAGCAGAGGGCCAAATGAAAAACTGTTTTTT.

The CDR3 protein is CASSQILQGYEQFF. CDR3 coding DNA: TGCGCCAGCAGCCAAATTCTACAGGGATATGAGCAGTTCTTC. The J gene is TRBJ2-1, the V gene TRBV4-1; D is perhaps TRBD1 (6 bases). Trimming pared 2 bases from V and 8 bases from J, leaving 13 bases between. The CDR3 loop spans 14 amino acids. CDR1 is MGHRA and CDR2 is YSYEKL in the germline V gene.

Here the CDR3 DNA reads TGTGCCAGCAGCTTAGCGTCCTACGGAGGGGAGACCCAGTACTTC. Translating it yields CASSLASYGGETQYF. The genes are TRBV7-9 and TRBJ2-5; possible D gene TRBD2, 6 bases. Germline V gene sequence: CDR1 SEHNR, CDR2 FQNEAQ (reference sequence). The V gene lost 0 bases and the J gene lost 5 bases, with 13 bases spanning the gap. The CDR3 loop spans 15 amino acids.

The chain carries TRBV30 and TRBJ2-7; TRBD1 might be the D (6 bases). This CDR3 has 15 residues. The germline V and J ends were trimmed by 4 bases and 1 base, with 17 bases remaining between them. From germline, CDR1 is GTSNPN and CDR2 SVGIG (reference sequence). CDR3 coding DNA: TGTGCCTGGACAGCAGCGGACAGTAATTCCTACGAGCAGTACTTC. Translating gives CAWTAADSNSYEQYF.

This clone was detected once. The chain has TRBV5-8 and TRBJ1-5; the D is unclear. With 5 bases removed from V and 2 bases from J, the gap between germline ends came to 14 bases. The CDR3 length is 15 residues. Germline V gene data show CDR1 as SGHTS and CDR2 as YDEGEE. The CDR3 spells CASSSRGKGNQPQHF. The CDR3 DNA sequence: TGTGCCAGCAGTTCCCGGGGAAAGGGCAATCAGCCCCAGCATTTT.

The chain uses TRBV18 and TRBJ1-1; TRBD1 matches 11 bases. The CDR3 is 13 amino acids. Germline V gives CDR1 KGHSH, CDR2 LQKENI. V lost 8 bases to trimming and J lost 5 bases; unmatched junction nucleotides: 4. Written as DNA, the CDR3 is TGTGCCAGCAATGGACAGGGGGCGACTGAAGCTTTCTTT. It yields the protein CASNGQGATEAFF.

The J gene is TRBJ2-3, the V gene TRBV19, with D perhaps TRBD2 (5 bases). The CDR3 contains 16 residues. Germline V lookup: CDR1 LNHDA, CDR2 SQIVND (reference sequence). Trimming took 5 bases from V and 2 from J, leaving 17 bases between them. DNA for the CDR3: TGTGCCAGTAGTGTGGACTCATCCGGCTTCACAGATACGCAGTATTTT. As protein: CASSVDSSGFTDTQYF.

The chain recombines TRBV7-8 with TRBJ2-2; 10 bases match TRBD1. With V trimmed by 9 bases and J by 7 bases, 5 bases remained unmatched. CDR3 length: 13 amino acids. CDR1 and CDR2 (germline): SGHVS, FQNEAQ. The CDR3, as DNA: TGTGCCAGTGACAGGGGGCCGCGCGGGGAGCTGTTTTTT. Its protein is CASDRGPRGELFF.

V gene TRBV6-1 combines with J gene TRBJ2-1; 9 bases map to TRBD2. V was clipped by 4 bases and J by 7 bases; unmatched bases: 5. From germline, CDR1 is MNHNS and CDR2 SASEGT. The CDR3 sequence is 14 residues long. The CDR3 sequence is CASSGLAGWNEQFF. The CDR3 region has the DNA TGTGCCAGCAGTGGGCTAGCGGGGTGGAATGAGCAGTTCTTC.

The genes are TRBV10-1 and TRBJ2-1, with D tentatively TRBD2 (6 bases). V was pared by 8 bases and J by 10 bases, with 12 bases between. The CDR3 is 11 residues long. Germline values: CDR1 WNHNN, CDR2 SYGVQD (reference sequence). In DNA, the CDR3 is TGCGCCAGCTTGCCCGCGGGGGAGCAGTTCTTC. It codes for CASLPAGEQFF.

This CDR3 reads CAWSVGGAAETQYF. The CDR3 DNA is TGTGCCTGGAGTGTTGGGGGGGCGGCAGAGACCCAGTACTTC. The chain has TRBV30 and TRBJ2-5; a possible D gene is TRBD2 (7 bases). This CDR3 comprises 14 residues. Trimming cost V 0 bases and J 4 bases, with 12 bases left between them. Per the germline V gene, CDR1 is GTSNPN and CDR2 is SVGIG (reference sequence).

The CDR3 nucleotides read TGTGCCAGCAGCCAAGAGCCCAGCGGGGAGTACAATGAGCAGTTCTTC. Its protein product is CASSQEPSGEYNEQFF. The chain is built from TRBV4-2 and TRBJ2-1; 7 bases fit TRBD2. The CDR3 sequence is 16 residues long. Germline V gene sequence: CDR1 LGHNA, CDR2 YNFKEQ. Trimming took 0 bases from V and 4 from J; bases not matched to a gene: 6.

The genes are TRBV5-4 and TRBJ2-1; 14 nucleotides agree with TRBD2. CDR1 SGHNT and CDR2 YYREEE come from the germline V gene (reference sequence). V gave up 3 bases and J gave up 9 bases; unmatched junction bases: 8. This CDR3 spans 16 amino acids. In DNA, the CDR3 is TGTGCCAGCAGCTCCGGACTAGCGGGGGGCCAAAGTGAGCAGTTCTTC. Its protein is CASSSGLAGGQSEQFF.

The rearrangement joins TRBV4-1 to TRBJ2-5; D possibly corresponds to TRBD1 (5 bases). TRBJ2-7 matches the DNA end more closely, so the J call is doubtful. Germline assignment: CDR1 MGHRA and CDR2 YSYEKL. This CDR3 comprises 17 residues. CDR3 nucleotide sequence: TGCGCCAGCAGCCAAGATCAATGGGGCGGCGGATTCTACGAGCAGTACTTC. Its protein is CASSQDQWGGGFYEQYF.

The CDR3 coding sequence is TGTGCCAGCAGCCGGCCCCGACTAGCGGGGTCTAATGAGCAGTTCTTC. It codes for CASSRPRLAGSNEQFF. The chain combines TRBV7-9 with TRBJ2-1; 11 bases line up with TRBD2. Germline V lookup: CDR1 SEHNR, CDR2 FQNEAQ (reference sequence). This CDR3 has 16 amino acids. V was clipped by 5 bases and J by 7 bases; unmatched bases: 10.

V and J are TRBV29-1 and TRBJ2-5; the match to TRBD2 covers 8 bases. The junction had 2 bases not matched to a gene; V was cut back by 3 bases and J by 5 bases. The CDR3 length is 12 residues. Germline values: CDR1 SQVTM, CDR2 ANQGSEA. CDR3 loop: CSVDGGEETQYF. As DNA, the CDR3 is TGCAGCGTTGACGGGGGGGAGGAGACCCAGTACTTC.